The next 20 T cell receptor beta chains were all read from a single sample in a study of chemoradiotherapy in HPV16-positive cancers. Sequencing was performed with immunoSEQ multiplex PCR; in TCRdb, only in-frame clones are kept and a portion is missing. In the table there are about 11,000 clones, roughly 77% of which are singletons. Sample collection occurred from a patient who underwent chemoradiotherapy. Receptors were obtained from a human donor with HPV-associated anogenital cancer.

In DNA, the CDR3 is TGTGCCAGCAGCCATGGCCTAGGGGGCAACTATGGCTACACCTTC. Protein sequence: CASSHGLGGNYGYTF. This chain links TRBV4-2 with TRBJ1-2; TRBD1 matches at 7 bases. V shed 3 bases and J 2 bases; nucleotides not matched to a gene: 6. This CDR3 region has 15 residues. Germline CDR1 and CDR2: LGHNA and YNFKEQ.

V usage is TRBV27 and J usage is TRBJ1-4, with D unclear. V lost 5 bases and J lost 7, with 20 bases in between. The germline V gene has CDR1 MNHEY and CDR2 SMNVEV (reference sequence). The CDR3 length is 16 residues. CDR3 region: CASSAREGGIGEKLFF. In DNA, the CDR3 is TGTGCCAGCAGTGCCCGGGAGGGAGGAATTGGTGAAAAACTGTTTTTT.

The chain uses TRBV30 and TRBJ1-1; D may be TRBD1 (6 bases). Germline V gene sequence: CDR1 GTSNPN, CDR2 SVGIG (reference sequence). The V end was cut by 7 bases, the J end by 4 bases, with 13 bases between. This CDR3 contains 12 residues. CDR3 amino acids: CALTGIGTEAFF. In DNA, the CDR3 is TGTGCCTTAACAGGGATTGGCACTGAAGCTTTCTTT.

V usage is TRBV7-2 and J usage is TRBJ2-7, with D perhaps matching TRBD1 (5 bases). CDR1 SGHTA and CDR2 FQGNSA come from the germline V gene. The CDR3 runs to 17 residues. Trimming cost V 2 bases and J 2 bases, with 19 bases left between them. In nucleotides, the CDR3 is TGTGCCAGCAGCTTACGTTCGGGTGCAGGGTCTGCCTACGAGCAGTACTTC. Encoded protein: CASSLRSGAGSAYEQYF.

The V gene is TRBV6-5, the J gene TRBJ1-3; no clear D. The CDR3 loop spans 15 amino acids. Germline lookup yields CDR1 MNHEY and CDR2 SVGAGI. Between the trimmed V and J ends, which lost 4 bases and 0 bases, there was a span of 10 bases. Written as DNA, the CDR3 is TGTGCCAGCAGTTCCCCGATTAGCTCTGGAAACACCATATATTTT. It specifies CASSSPISSGNTIYF.

On this clone: At one of its ends the junction is not consistent with the germline gene, which may arise from a read error. V is TRBV4-1 and J is TRBJ1-2; 12 nucleotides agree with TRBD1. The CDR3 has 18 amino acids. Germline V CDR1 and CDR2: MGHRA, YSYEKL. DNA of the CDR3: TGCGCCAGCAGTCAAGATCCAGGGACAGGGGGCGCGCTCTATGGCTACACCTTC. Translated: CASSQDPGTGGALYGYTF.

V gene TRBV5-1 combines with J gene TRBJ2-3; 7 bases are shared with TRBD2. V was pared by 8 bases and J by 4 bases, with 10 bases of the junction left unmatched. The CDR3 consists of 14 residues. Germline V CDR1 and CDR2: SGHRS, YFSETQ. This CDR3 is CASFTGGEADTQYF. The CDR3 DNA reads TGCGCCAGTTTTACGGGGGGTGAGGCAGATACGCAGTATTTT.

This chain joins TRBV6-5 and TRBJ2-2; D may be TRBD1 (5 bases). Germline V lookup: CDR1 MNHEY, CDR2 SVGAGI. This CDR3 is built from 15 residues. V was cut by 3 bases and J by 3 bases, with 11 bases left in between. This chain's CDR3 is CASSYWQGYTGELFF. The CDR3 DNA reads TGTGCCAGCAGTTATTGGCAGGGTTACACCGGGGAGCTGTTTTTT.

The J gene is TRBJ2-5, the V gene TRBV5-6; TRBD2 matches at 8 bases. The germline V gene has CDR1 SGHDT and CDR2 YYEEEE. Trimming took 2 bases from V and 5 from J; bases not matched to a gene: 11. This CDR3 has 16 amino acids. The DNA for the CDR3 is TGTGCCAGCAGCTTACTAACTAGCGGAGCTCTTGAGACCCAGTACTTC. This codes for CASSLLTSGALETQYF.

The V gene is TRBV2, the J gene TRBJ1-2; D unclear. This CDR3 spans 13 amino acids. The germline gives CDR1 SNHLY, CDR2 FYNNEI. V dropped 7 bases and J dropped 0 bases, with 9 bases sitting between them. CDR3 coding DNA: TGTGCCAGCAAGACCGAGACTAACTATGGCTACACCTTC. Its protein is CASKTETNYGYTF. The full variable domain, in which reference TRBV2 and TRBJ1-2 provide the parts outside the CDR3, is EPEVTQTPSHQVTQMGQEVILRCVPISNHLYFYWYRQILGQKVEFLVSFYNNEISEKSEIFDDQFSVERPDGSNFTLKIRSTKLEDSAMYFCASKTETNYGYTFGSGTRLTVV.

The chain employs TRBV27 and TRBJ2-6; D remains unclear. This CDR3 spans 16 amino acids. Germline CDR1 and CDR2: MNHEY and SMNVEV (reference sequence). V was pared by 6 bases and J by 1 base, with 13 bases between. This CDR3 is CASSIGRGSGANVLTF. The CDR3 DNA sequence: TGTGCCAGCAGCATCGGACGTGGGTCTGGGGCCAACGTCCTGACTTTC.

This rearrangement joins TRBV18 to TRBJ1-4; D not certain. In germline, CDR1 is KGHSH, CDR2 LQKENI. The CDR3 is made up of 14 amino acids. V lost 3 bases, J lost 7 bases, and 12 bases lay in between. The CDR3 DNA sequence: TGTGCCAGCTCACCCGTAACGGGCGCTGAAAAACTGTTTTTT. It translates to CASSPVTGAEKLFF. The complete variable domain, with remaining parts taken from reference TRBV18 and TRBJ1-4, reads NAGVMQNPRHLVRRRGQEARLRCSPMKGHSHVYWYRQLPEEGLKFMVYLQKENIIDESGMPKERFSAEFPKEGPSILRIQQVVRGDSAAYFCASSPVTGAEKLFFGSGTQLSVL.

The chain's CDR3 is CASPGHYPNQPQHF. The CDR3 coding sequence is TGTGCCAGCCCAGGGCATTATCCTAATCAGCCCCAGCATTTT. V and J are TRBV25-1 and TRBJ1-5; tentative D call: TRBD1 (5 bases). With 8 bases removed from V and 4 bases from J, the gap between germline ends came to 15 bases. This CDR3 has 14 residues. CDR1 is MGHDK, CDR2 SYGVNS, per germline.

V is TRBV19 and J is TRBJ1-5; D not resolved. Germline CDR1 is LNHDA and CDR2 is SQIVND (reference sequence). The CDR3 covers 12 residues. V was clipped by 3 bases and J by 7 bases, with 7 bases between them. The CDR3 loop reads CASSMGGQPQHF. As DNA, the CDR3 is TGTGCCAGTAGTATGGGCGGGCAGCCCCAGCATTTT.

Comments on this clone: The sample holds other DNA sequences that translate to the same CDR3. The rearrangement uses TRBV7-6 and TRBJ2-7, with D maybe TRBD2 (6 bases). Germline V gene lookup returns CDR1 SGHVS and CDR2 FNYEAQ. Trimming cost V 5 bases and J 3 bases, with 11 bases left between them. The CDR3 is 13 amino acids. Written as DNA, the CDR3 is TGTGCCAGCAGCGCGGGGCCCAACTACGAGCAGTACTTC. Its translation: CASSAGPNYEQYF.

The chain couples TRBV19 to TRBJ1-2; 7 nucleotides match TRBD1. The CDR3 is made up of 13 amino acids. Germline trimming cut 9 bases from V and 3 bases from J; bases unmatched to any gene: 7. Germline assignment: CDR1 LNHDA and CDR2 SQIVND (reference sequence). Here the CDR3 reads CASEGQTYYGYTF. The CDR3 coding sequence is TGTGCCAGCGAGGGACAGACGTACTATGGCTACACCTTC.

The rearrangement uses TRBV7-6 and TRBJ1-2; 8 bases agree with TRBD1. Germline V lookup: CDR1 SGHVS, CDR2 FNYEAQ. The CDR3 has 13 amino acids. J gave up 5 bases and V 1 base, and 0 bases lay outside the gene matches. The CDR3 here is CASSLGQGYGYTF. Here the CDR3 DNA reads TGTGCCAGCAGCTTAGGACAGGGGTATGGCTACACCTTC.

This sequence joins TRBV4-1 and TRBJ1-2, with TRBD1 matching 7 bases. Germline V lookup: CDR1 MGHRA, CDR2 YSYEKL. J gave up 5 bases and V 0 bases, and 6 bases lay outside the gene matches. This CDR3 has 15 residues. The CDR3 protein is CASSQDPTGAYGYTF. CDR3 DNA sequence: TGCGCCAGCAGCCAAGATCCCACAGGGGCGTATGGCTACACCTTC.

The CDR3 is CASSPRGGWGGAYNEQFF. CDR3 coding DNA: TGTGCCAGCAGCCCCCGGGGGGGATGGGGGGGAGCCTACAATGAGCAGTTCTTC. The rearrangement uses TRBV11-3 and TRBJ2-1; TRBD2 aligns across 8 bases. Trimming at V came to 5 bases and at J to 2 bases, leaving 14 bases not matched to a gene. From germline, CDR1 is SGHNT and CDR2 YENEEA. The length of the CDR3 is 18 residues.

J is TRBJ1-1 and V is TRBV9; 9 bases map to TRBD1. Germline V lookup: CDR1 SGDLS, CDR2 YYNGEE. The CDR3 is 17 amino acids. The V gene end was trimmed by 4 bases and the J gene end by 5 bases; junction bases not matched to a gene: 15. For the CDR3, the DNA is TGTGCCAGCAGCCCAACACAGACAGGGGGGAAAGAAACTGAAGCTTTCTTT. Translation: CASSPTQTGGKETEAFF.